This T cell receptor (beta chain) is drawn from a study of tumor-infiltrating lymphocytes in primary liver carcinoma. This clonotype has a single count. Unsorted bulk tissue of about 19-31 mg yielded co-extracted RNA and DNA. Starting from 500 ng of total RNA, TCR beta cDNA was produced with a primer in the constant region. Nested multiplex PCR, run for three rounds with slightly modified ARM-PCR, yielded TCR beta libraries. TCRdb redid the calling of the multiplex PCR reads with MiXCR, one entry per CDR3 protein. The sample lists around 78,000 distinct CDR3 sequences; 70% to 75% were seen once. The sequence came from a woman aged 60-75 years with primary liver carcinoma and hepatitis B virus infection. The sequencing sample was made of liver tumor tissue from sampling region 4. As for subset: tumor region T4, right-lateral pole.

CDR3 nucleotides: TGCGCCAGCAGCTCTGACTTGCGGGAGAACACCGGGGAGCTGTTTTTT. Translation: CASSSDLRENTGELFF. The rearrangement uses TRBV5-1 and TRBJ2-2, with a tentative D call TRBD2 (6 bases). Germline CDR1 SGHRS, CDR2 YFSETQ. This CDR3 is built from 16 residues. The V gene lost 3 bases and the J gene lost 1 base, with 13 bases spanning the gap.